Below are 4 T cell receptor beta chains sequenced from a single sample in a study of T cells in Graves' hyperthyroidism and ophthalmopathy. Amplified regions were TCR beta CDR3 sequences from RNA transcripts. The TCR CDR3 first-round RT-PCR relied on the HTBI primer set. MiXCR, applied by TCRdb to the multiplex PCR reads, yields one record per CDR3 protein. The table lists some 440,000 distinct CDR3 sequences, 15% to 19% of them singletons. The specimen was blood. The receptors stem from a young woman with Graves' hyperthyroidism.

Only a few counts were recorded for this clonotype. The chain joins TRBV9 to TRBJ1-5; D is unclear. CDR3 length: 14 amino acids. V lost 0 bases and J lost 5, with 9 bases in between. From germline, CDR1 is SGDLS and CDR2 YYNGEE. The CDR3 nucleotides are TGTGCCAGCAGCGTAGGGGCAGATGATCAGCCCCAGCATTTT. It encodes CASSVGADDQPQHF.

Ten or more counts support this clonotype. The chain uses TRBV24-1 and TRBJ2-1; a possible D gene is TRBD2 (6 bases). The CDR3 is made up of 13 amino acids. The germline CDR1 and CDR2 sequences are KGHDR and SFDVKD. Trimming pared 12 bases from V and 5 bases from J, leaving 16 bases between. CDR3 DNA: TGTGCCTCCTCTGGAGGGCTCGACAATGAGCAGTTCTTC. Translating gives CASSGGLDNEQFF.

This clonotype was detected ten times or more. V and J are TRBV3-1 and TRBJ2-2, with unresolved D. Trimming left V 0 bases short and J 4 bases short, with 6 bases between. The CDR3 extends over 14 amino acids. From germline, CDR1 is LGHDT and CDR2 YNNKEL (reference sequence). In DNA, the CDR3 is TGTGCCAGCAGCCAAGAAGGTAGCACCGGGGAGCTGTTTTTT. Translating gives CASSQEGSTGELFF. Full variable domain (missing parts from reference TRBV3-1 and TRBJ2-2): DTAVSQTPKYLVTQMGNDKSIKCEQNLGHDTMYWYKQDSKKFLKIMFSYNNKELIINETVPNRFSPKSPDKAHLNLHINSLELGDSAVYFCASSQEGSTGELFFGEGSRLTVL.

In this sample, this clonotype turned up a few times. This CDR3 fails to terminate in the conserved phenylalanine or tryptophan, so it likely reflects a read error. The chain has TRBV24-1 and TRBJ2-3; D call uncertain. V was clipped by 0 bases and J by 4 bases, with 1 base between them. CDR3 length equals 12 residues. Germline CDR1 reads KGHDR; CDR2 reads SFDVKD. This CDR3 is CATSDLADTQYL. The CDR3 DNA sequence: TGTGCCACCAGTGATTTGGCAGATACGCAGTATCTT.